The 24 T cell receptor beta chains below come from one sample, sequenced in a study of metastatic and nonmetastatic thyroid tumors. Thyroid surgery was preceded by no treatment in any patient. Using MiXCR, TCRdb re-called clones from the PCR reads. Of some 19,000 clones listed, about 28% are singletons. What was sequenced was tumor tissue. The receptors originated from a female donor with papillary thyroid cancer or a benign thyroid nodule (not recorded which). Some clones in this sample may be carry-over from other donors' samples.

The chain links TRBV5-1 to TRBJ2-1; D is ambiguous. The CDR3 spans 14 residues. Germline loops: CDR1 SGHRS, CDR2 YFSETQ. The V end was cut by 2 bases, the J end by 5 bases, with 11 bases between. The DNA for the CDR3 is TGCGCCAGCAGCTTAAGCATGGGCCACAATGAGCAGTTCTTC. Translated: CASSLSMGHNEQFF.

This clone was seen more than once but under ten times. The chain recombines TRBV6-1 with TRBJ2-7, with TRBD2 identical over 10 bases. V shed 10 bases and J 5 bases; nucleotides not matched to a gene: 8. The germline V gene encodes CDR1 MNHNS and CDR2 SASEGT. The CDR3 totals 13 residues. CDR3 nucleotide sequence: TGTGCCACTAGAGCGGGAGGGCCCGACGAGCAGTACTTC. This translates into CATRAGGPDEQYF.

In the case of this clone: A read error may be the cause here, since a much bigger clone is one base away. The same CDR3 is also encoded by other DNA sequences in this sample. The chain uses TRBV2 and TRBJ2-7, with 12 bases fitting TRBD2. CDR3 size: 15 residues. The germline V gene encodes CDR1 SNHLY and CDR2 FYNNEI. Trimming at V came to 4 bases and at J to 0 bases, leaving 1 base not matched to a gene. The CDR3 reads CASSGTSGNSYEQYF. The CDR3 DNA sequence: TGTGCCAGCAGTGGGACTAGCGGGAACTCCTACGAGCAGTACTTC.

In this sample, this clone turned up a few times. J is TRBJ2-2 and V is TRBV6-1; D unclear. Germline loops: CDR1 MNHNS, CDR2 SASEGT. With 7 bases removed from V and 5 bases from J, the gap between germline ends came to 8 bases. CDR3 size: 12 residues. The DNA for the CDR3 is TGTGCCAGCATAGATCTAACCGGGGAGCTGTTTTTT. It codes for CASIDLTGELFF.

CDR3: CASSVPREQALPTEAFF. The CDR3 region has the DNA TGTGCCAGCAGTGTCCCGAGGGAACAAGCTCTCCCTACTGAAGCTTTCTTT. The chain has TRBV2 and TRBJ1-1; D gene unclear. V dropped 4 bases and J dropped 5 bases, with 23 bases sitting between them. The germline V gene encodes CDR1 SNHLY and CDR2 FYNNEI. The CDR3 runs to 17 residues.

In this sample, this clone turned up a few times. In DNA form, the CDR3 reads TGTGCCAGCAGCTCGCGGGACAGGGGCTCCTACAATGAGCAGTTCTTC. Its protein product is CASSSRDRGSYNEQFF. The rearrangement links TRBV11-3 to TRBJ2-1; 10 nucleotides match TRBD1. This CDR3 is built from 16 residues. Germline lookup yields CDR1 SGHNT and CDR2 YENEEA. The J segment lost 0 bases and the V segment lost 4 bases, leaving 3 bases of the junction unmatched.

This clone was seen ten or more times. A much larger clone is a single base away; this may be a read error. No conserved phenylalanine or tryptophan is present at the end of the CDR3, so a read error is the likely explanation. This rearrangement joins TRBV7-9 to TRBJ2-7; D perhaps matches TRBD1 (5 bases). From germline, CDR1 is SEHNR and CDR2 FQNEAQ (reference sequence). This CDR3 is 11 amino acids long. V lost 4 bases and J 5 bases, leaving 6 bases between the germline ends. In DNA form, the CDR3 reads TGTGCCAGCAGCTGGGGCCACGAGCAGTACCTC. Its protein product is CASSWGHEQYL.

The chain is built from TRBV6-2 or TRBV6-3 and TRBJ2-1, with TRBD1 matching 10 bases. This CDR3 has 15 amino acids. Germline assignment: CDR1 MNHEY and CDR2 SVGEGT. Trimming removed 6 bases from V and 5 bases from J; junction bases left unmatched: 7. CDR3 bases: TGTGCCAGCAGCTCCGGGACAGGGGAAGACAATGAGCAGTTCTTC. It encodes CASSSGTGEDNEQFF.

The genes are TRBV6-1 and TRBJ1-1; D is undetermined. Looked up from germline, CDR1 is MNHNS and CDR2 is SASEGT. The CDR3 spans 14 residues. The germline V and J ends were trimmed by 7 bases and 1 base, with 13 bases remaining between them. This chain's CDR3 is CASKPPIGNTEAFF. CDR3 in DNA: TGTGCCAGCAAACCTCCGATCGGGAACACTGAAGCTTTCTTT.

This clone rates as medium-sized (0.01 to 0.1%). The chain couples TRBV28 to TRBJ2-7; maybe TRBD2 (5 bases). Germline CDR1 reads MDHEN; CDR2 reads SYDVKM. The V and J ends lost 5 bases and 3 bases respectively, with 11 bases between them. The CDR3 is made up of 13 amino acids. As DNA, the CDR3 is TGTGCCAGCAGTAAAGGACGGGACTACGAGCAGTACTTC. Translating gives CASSKGRDYEQYF. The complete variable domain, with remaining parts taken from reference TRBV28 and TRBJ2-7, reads DVKVTQSSRYLVKRTGEKVFLECVQDMDHENMFWYRQDPGLGLRLIYFSYDVKMKEKGDIPEGYSVSREKKERFSLILESASTNQTSMYLCASSKGRDYEQYFGPGTRLTVT.

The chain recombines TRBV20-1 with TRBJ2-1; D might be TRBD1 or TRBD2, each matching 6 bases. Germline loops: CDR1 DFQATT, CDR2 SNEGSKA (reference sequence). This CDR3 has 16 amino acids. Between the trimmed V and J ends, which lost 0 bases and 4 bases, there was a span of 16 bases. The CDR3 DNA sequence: TGCAGTGCTAGAGATCCCCTAGCGAGGGGGTACAATGAGCAGTTCTTC. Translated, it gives CSARDPLARGYNEQFF.

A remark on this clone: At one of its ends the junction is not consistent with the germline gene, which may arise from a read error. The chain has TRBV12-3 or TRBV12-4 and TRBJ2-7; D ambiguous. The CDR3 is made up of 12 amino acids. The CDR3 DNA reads TGTGCCAGCAGTCAAGACTCCTCCGAGCAGTACTTC. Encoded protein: CASSQDSSEQYF.

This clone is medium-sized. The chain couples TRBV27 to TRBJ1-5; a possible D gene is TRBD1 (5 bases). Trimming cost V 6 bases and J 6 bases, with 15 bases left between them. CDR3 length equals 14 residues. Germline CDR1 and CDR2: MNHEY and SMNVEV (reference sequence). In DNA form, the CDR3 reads TGTGCCAGCAGACCCGGGGGGAGAGGTCAGCCCCAGCATTTT. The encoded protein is CASRPGGRGQPQHF.

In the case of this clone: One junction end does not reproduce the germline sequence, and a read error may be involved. The CDR3 region has the DNA TGCGCCAGCAGCATGGGACAGGTCAACTATGGATACACCTTC. Translated: CASSMGQVNYGYTF. V and J are TRBV5-1 and TRBJ1-2; 8 nucleotides align to TRBD1. This CDR3 spans 14 amino acids. Germline V gene data show CDR1 as SGHRS and CDR2 as YFSETQ. The variable domain in full, completed from reference TRBV5-1 and TRBJ1-2, reads KAGVTQTPRYLIKTRGQQVTLSCSPISGHRSVSWYQQTPGQGLQFLFEYFSETQRNKGNFPGRFSGRQFSNSRSEMNVSTLELGDSALYLCASSMGQVNYGYTFGSGTRLTVV.

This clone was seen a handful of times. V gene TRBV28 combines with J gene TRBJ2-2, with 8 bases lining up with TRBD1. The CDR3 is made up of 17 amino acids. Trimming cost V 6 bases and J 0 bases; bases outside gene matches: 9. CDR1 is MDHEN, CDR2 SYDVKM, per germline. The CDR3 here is CASRQRTGQSNTGELFF. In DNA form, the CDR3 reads TGTGCCAGCAGACAAAGGACAGGGCAGTCGAACACCGGGGAGCTGTTTTTT.

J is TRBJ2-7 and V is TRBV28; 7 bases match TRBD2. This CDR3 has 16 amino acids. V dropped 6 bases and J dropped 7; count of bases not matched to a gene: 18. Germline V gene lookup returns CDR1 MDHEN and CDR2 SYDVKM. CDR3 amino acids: CASSRSGGSLPREQYF. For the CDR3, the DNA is TGTGCCAGCAGCAGGTCTGGCGGGAGCCTCCCTAGGGAGCAGTACTTC.

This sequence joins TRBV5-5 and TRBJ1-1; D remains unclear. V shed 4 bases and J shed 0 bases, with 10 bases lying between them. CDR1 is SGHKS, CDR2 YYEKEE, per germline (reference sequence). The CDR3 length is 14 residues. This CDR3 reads CASSPLTMNTEAFF. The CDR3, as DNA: TGTGCCAGCAGCCCCCTCACCATGAACACTGAAGCTTTCTTT.

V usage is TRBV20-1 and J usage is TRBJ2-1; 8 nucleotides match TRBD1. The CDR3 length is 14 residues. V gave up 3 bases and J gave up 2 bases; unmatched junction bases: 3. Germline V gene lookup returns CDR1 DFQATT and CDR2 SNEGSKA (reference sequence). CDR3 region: CSASRGPAYNEQFF. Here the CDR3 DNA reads TGCAGTGCTAGCAGGGGGCCAGCCTACAATGAGCAGTTCTTC.

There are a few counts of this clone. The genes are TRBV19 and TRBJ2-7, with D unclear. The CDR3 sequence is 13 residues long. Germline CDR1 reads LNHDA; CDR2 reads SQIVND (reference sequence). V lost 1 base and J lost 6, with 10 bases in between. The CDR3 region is CASSIVASSEQYF. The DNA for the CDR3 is TGTGCCAGTAGTATAGTTGCGAGCTCCGAGCAGTACTTC. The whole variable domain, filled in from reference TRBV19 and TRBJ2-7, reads DGGITQSPKYLFRKEGQNVTLSCEQNLNHDAMYWYRQDPGQGLRLIYYSQIVNDFQKGDIAEGYSVSREKKESFPLTVTSAQKNPTAFYLCASSIVASSEQYFGPGTRLTVT.

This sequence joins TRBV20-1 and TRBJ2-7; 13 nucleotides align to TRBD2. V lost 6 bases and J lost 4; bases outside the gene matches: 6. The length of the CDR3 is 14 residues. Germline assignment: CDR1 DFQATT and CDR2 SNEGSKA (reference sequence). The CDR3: CSAAGLAGLYEQYF. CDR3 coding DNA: TGCAGTGCGGCGGGACTAGCGGGATTATACGAGCAGTACTTC.

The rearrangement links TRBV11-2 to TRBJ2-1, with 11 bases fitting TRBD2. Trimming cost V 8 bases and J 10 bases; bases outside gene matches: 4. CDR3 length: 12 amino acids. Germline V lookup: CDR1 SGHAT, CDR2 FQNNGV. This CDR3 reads CASGGLADEQFF. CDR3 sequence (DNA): TGTGCCAGCGGGGGACTAGCGGACGAGCAGTTCTTC.

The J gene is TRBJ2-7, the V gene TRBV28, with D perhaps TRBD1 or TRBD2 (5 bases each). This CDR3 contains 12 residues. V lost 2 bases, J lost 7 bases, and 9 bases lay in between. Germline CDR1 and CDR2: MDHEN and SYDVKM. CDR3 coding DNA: TGTGCCAGCAGTTTAGGGACGGGGGAGCAGTACTTC. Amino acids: CASSLGTGEQYF.

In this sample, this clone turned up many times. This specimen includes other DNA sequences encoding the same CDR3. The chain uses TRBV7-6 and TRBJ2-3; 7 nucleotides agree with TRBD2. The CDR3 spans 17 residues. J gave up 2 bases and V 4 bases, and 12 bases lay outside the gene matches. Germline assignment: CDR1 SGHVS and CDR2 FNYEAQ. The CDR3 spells CASSSRGRGELTDTQYF. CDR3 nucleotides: TGTGCCAGCAGCTCGCGGGGGAGGGGTGAACTCACAGATACGCAGTATTTT.

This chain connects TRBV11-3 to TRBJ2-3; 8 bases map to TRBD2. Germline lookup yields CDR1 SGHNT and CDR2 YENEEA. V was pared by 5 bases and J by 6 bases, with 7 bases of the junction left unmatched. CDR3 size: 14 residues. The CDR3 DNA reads TGTGCCAGCAGCCAGCGACTAGCGCCGGATACGCAGTATTTT. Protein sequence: CASSQRLAPDTQYF.